The clone carrying this T cell receptor (beta chain) occurred a few times. Looked up from germline, CDR1 is LNHDA and CDR2 is SQIVND (reference sequence). Trimming shortened V by 5 bases and J by 9 bases, and 14 bases separated the two germline ends. The CDR3 has 14 amino acids. The sample is drawn from a study of shared clonotypes between healthy human individuals. On the study more broadly: The composition of the donors was two women and a few men aged 18 to 49.

The deep-level immunoSEQ assay was used. Clones were read by immunoSEQ multiplex PCR, and TCRdb kept only the in-frame ones, dropping some. The table shows roughly 1,100,000 clones, with about 76% occurring only once. The CD4+ fraction was divided into a CD45RA+ naive subset and a CD45RA-negative memory subset. Sequencing was done on a sample of memory CD4+ T cells sorted from blood. Subset noted: CD45RA-negative fraction. This chain links TRBV19 with TRBJ1-6; a possible D gene is TRBD1 (5 bases). The receptor was isolated from a man aged 18-30 years in good health. CDR3 bases: TGTGCCAGTAGTGCAGGGAATTTGGGTTCACCCCTCCACTTT. Its protein product is CASSAGNLGSPLHF. Full variable domain (missing parts from reference TRBV19 and TRBJ1-6): DGGITQSPKYLFRKEGQNVTLSCEQNLNHDAMYWYRQDPGQGLRLIYYSQIVNDFQKGDIAEGYSVSREKKESFPLTVTSAQKNPTAFYLCASSAGNLGSPLHFGNGTRLTVT.